Presented here are 25 T cell receptor beta chains from one specimen sequenced in a study of cytomegalovirus exposure and HLA in healthy donors. Vbeta (60) and Jbeta (13) primers were used in the PCR. Some clones are missing from TCRdb's copy, which holds only in-frame ones; the method was immunoSEQ multiplex PCR. The sample lists some 120,000 clones, roughly 82% occurring once. The sequencing sample was made of PBMCs. These TCRs come from a woman aged 18-35 years in good health and CMV-seropositive.

The count of this clone is one. This chain uses TRBV27 with TRBJ2-5, with 11 positions matching TRBD2. Germline V gene sequence: CDR1 MNHEY, CDR2 SMNVEV (reference sequence). There are 17 residues in the CDR3. V was clipped by 4 bases and J by 6 bases; unmatched bases: 13. CDR3 bases: TGTGCCAGCAGTTCCCCCTCGACTAGCGGGGCGGAAAAGACCCAGTACTTC. It translates to CASSSPSTSGAEKTQYF.

The chain carries TRBV27 and TRBJ2-3; the D gene is possibly TRBD1 (6 bases). With 0 bases removed from V and 4 bases from J, the gap between germline ends came to 14 bases. Per the germline V gene, CDR1 is MNHEY and CDR2 is SMNVEV (reference sequence). The CDR3 is made up of 16 amino acids. CDR3 coding DNA: TGTGCCAGCAGTTTATCCTGGGTGGGACATCCAGATACGCAGTATTTT. Amino acid sequence: CASSLSWVGHPDTQYF.

V and J are TRBV4-1 and TRBJ2-5; D unclear. The germline CDR1 and CDR2 sequences are MGHRA and YSYEKL. The CDR3 has 13 residues. V was cut by 8 bases and J by 5 bases, with 15 bases left in between. This chain's CDR3 is CASSLTLGETQYF. The CDR3 DNA reads TGCGCCAGCTCTCTAACCCTCGGGGAGACCCAGTACTTC.

This chain connects TRBV4-1 to TRBJ2-2, with 9 nucleotides matching TRBD1. The CDR3 contains 16 residues. J gave up 3 bases and V 0 bases, and 2 bases lay outside the gene matches. Germline V CDR1 and CDR2: MGHRA, YSYEKL. CDR3 region: CASSQEDRGYTGELFF. The CDR3 nucleotides read TGCGCCAGCAGCCAAGAGGACAGGGGATACACCGGGGAGCTGTTTTTT.

The rearrangement links TRBV2 to TRBJ2-1; 8 bases are shared with TRBD2. Germline V gene lookup returns CDR1 SNHLY and CDR2 FYNNEI. Unmatched junction bases numbered 3, after V lost 7 bases and J lost 7 bases. This CDR3 comprises 12 residues. This chain's CDR3 is CASTAGGNEQFF. The DNA for the CDR3 is TGTGCCAGCACGGCGGGGGGTAATGAGCAGTTCTTC.

The CDR3 region is CASSKGAETQYF. CDR3 coding DNA: TGTGCCAGCAGCAAGGGGGCCGAGACCCAGTACTTC. J is TRBJ2-5 and V is TRBV11-3; 7 bases match TRBD1. The trim removed 5 bases at V and 5 bases at J, leaving 2 bases unmatched. CDR3 length equals 12 residues. The V gene's germline CDR1 is SGHNT and CDR2 YENEEA.

As regards this clone: The junction departs from the called germline gene at one end, perhaps through a read error. Other DNA sequences in the sample encode the same CDR3. The rearrangement uses TRBV5-1 and TRBJ2-5; TRBD2 aligns across 9 bases. The germline gives CDR1 SGHRS, CDR2 YFSETQ. The CDR3 length is 14 residues. The CDR3 DNA follows: TGCGCCAGCAGCTCTCTAGCGGGGCAAGAGACTCAGTACTTC. It specifies CASSSLAGQETQYF.

The rearrangement joins TRBV11-2 to TRBJ2-2, with a possible D match to TRBD2 (6 bases). CDR3 length: 17 residues. The V gene's germline CDR1 is SGHAT and CDR2 FQNNGV. V was clipped by 2 bases and J by 1 base, with 14 bases between them. The CDR3 protein is CASSLNVLAKNTGELFF. CDR3 DNA sequence: TGTGCCAGCAGCTTAAACGTACTAGCTAAGAACACCGGGGAGCTGTTTTTT.

The CDR3, as DNA: TGTGCCAGTAGTATCCCAGGGAAGGGCTACACCTTC. Translated, it gives CASSIPGKGYTF. This chain links TRBV19 with TRBJ1-2; D perhaps matches TRBD1 (5 bases). CDR3 size: 12 residues. Trimming removed 3 bases at V and 8 bases at J, with 10 bases between. Germline assignment: CDR1 LNHDA and CDR2 SQIVND (reference sequence).

CDR3 in amino acids: CASSFEHF. CDR3 bases: TGCGCCAGCAGCTTCGAGCATTTT. This chain links TRBV5-1 with TRBJ1-5; D remains unclear. CDR1 SGHRS and CDR2 YFSETQ come from the germline V gene. This CDR3 contains 8 residues. Trimming took 2 bases from V and 14 from J, leaving 2 bases between them.

V is TRBV4-1 and J is TRBJ1-6; D is unresolved. The CDR3 runs 18 residues. The V gene lost 1 base and the J gene lost 0 bases, with 13 bases spanning the gap. Looked up from germline, CDR1 is MGHRA and CDR2 is YSYEKL. The CDR3 is CASSQVSPRGSYNSPLHF. CDR3 sequence (DNA): TGCGCCAGCAGCCAAGTGAGCCCCCGGGGCTCCTATAATTCACCCCTCCACTTT.

Note on this clone: The sample contains more than one DNA sequence encoding this CDR3. The V call is TRBV20-1, the J call TRBJ2-7; TRBD2 might be the D (6 bases). Germline values: CDR1 DFQATT, CDR2 SNEGSKA (reference sequence). Trimming took off 0 bases at V and 7 bases at J, with 7 bases between the two ends. This CDR3 is 11 amino acids long. The CDR3, as DNA: TGCAGTGCTAGAGATCGGGGGGAGCAGTACTTC. It specifies CSARDRGEQYF.

CDR3 loop: CASSYSGTNYEQYF. The CDR3 DNA sequence: TGTGCCAGCAGTTACTCGGGGACAAACTACGAGCAGTACTTC. The chain combines TRBV6-5 with TRBJ2-7, with D maybe TRBD1 (6 bases). The CDR3 length is 14 residues. Trimming shortened V by 0 bases and J by 3 bases, and 9 bases separated the two germline ends. Germline CDR1 reads MNHEY; CDR2 reads SVGAGI.

The chain combines TRBV6-5 with TRBJ2-1; possible D gene TRBD2, 5 bases. The V end lost 0 bases, the J end lost 0 bases, and 9 bases lay between the germline ends. The CDR3 consists of 16 residues. Germline CDR1 is MNHEY and CDR2 is SVGAGI. CDR3 DNA sequence: TGTGCCAGCAGTTACTCGGAGGTTGGCTCCTACAATGAGCAGTTCTTC. Protein sequence: CASSYSEVGSYNEQFF.

This chain joins TRBV5-1 and TRBJ2-3; D not certain. The V end lost 4 bases, the J end lost 1 base, and 13 bases lay between the germline ends. Germline CDR1 is SGHRS and CDR2 is YFSETQ. This CDR3 has 15 residues. The CDR3 here is CASSLDPVGTDTQYF. CDR3 nucleotide sequence: TGCGCCAGCAGCCTAGACCCGGTCGGCACAGATACGCAGTATTTT.

This clone was detected only once. This rearrangement joins TRBV19 to TRBJ2-5, with a tentative D call TRBD1 (7 bases). Germline values: CDR1 LNHDA, CDR2 SQIVND (reference sequence). This CDR3 contains 15 residues. Trimming removed 3 bases from V and 2 bases from J, with 13 bases in between. This CDR3 is CASSISTGRQETQYF. DNA for the CDR3: TGTGCCAGTAGTATTTCGACAGGGAGGCAAGAGACCCAGTACTTC.

This clone came up once. CDR3 sequence: CASSPYRGRGEGAFF. In DNA, the CDR3 is TGCGCCAGCAGCCCGTACAGGGGGCGAGGTGAAGGGGCTTTCTTT. The V gene is TRBV4-1, the J gene TRBJ1-1, with TRBD1 matching 9 bases. The CDR3 has 15 amino acids. Germline CDR1 MGHRA, CDR2 YSYEKL. With V trimmed by 4 bases and J by 11 bases, 14 bases remained unmatched.

The CDR3 is CASSPEVGSSYEQYF. CDR3 sequence (DNA): TGTGCCAGCAGTCCCGAGGTAGGAAGCTCCTACGAGCAGTACTTC. The chain recombines TRBV6-1 with TRBJ2-7; D ambiguous. Germline loops: CDR1 MNHNS, CDR2 SASEGT. Trimming shortened V by 5 bases and J by 0 bases, and 14 bases separated the two germline ends. The CDR3 runs 15 residues.

This clone was detected a few times. The chain joins TRBV18 to TRBJ2-1, with 8 nucleotides matching TRBD2. The CDR3 totals 16 residues. CDR1 and CDR2 from the germline V gene are KGHSH and LQKENI. Trimming removed 0 bases from V and 5 bases from J; junction bases left unmatched: 6. The DNA for the CDR3 is TGTGCCAGCTCACCACCCTCCAGCGGGGGTAACAATGAGCAGTTCTTC. Protein product: CASSPPSSGGNNEQFF.

The chain uses TRBV7-2 and TRBJ2-7, with D possibly TRBD2 on 5 matching bases. V lost 8 bases, J lost 0 bases, and 11 bases lay in between. The CDR3 consists of 13 residues. Germline lookup yields CDR1 SGHTA and CDR2 FQGNSA. DNA for the CDR3: TGTGCCAGCGGACTGGGGAGCTCCTACGAGCAGTACTTC. Translated, it gives CASGLGSSYEQYF.

The chain employs TRBV4-1 and TRBJ2-7; tentatively, D is TRBD2 (6 bases). Germline values: CDR1 MGHRA, CDR2 YSYEKL. CDR3 length equals 16 residues. V dropped 1 base and J dropped 2 bases, with 15 bases sitting between them. The CDR3 is CASSQGRALGAYEQYF. Here the CDR3 DNA reads TGCGCCAGCAGCCAAGGGAGGGCTCTCGGGGCCTACGAGCAGTACTTC.

The V and J genes are TRBV6-5 and TRBJ2-5; D is possibly TRBD1 (6 bases). V lost 10 bases to trimming and J lost 0 bases, with 9 bases between them. The CDR3 is made up of 12 amino acids. Germline lookup yields CDR1 MNHEY and CDR2 SVGAGI. CDR3 in amino acids: CATQGNQETQYF. CDR3 in DNA: TGTGCCACCCAGGGGAACCAAGAGACCCAGTACTTC.

This sequence joins TRBV6-5 and TRBJ1-1, with D hard to call. Germline lookup yields CDR1 MNHEY and CDR2 SVGAGI. The CDR3 is made up of 13 amino acids. Trimming stripped 4 bases from V and 5 bases from J, with 11 bases between. DNA of the CDR3: TGTGCCAGCAGTTTCAGCGTGGAGACTGAAGCTTTCTTT. Protein sequence: CASSFSVETEAFF.

The chain combines TRBV6-6 with TRBJ1-2; 9 positions match TRBD1. This CDR3 is built from 14 residues. Germline lookup yields CDR1 MNHNY and CDR2 SVGAGI (reference sequence). V dropped 4 bases and J dropped 2; count of bases not matched to a gene: 2. CDR3 sequence: CASSWGQGNYGYTF. The CDR3 DNA sequence: TGTGCCAGCAGTTGGGGACAGGGAAACTATGGCTACACCTTC.

CDR3 nucleotide sequence: TGTGCCAGCAGCCAGCATCCGGGACAGGGCCTGCAAGAGACCCAGTACTTC. Its protein product is CASSQHPGQGLQETQYF. The chain couples TRBV4-2 to TRBJ2-5; 9 positions agree with TRBD1. The CDR3 runs to 17 residues. Germline CDR1 LGHNA, CDR2 YNFKEQ. J gave up 2 bases and V 3 bases, and 10 bases lay outside the gene matches.